Listed below are T cell receptor beta chains from one sample, sequenced in a study of long-term antiretroviral therapy in people with HIV. Repertoires were generated with immunoSEQ multiplex PCR, while TCRdb's copy carries only in-frame clones and drops some. Among 18,000 or so clones listed, about nine tenths were seen once. The sample was unsorted PBMCs, taken 3 years after starting antiretroviral therapy. These receptors all stem from a man aged 45 to 65 with HIV. Both conserved end residues are part of each CDR3. D genes are given only for firm matches. The size of a clone is reported for some rows only, either as once, few or many, or as a class for expanded clones.

j_call d_call v_call clone_size cdr3_nt cdr3_aa
TRBJ1-1 - TRBV21-1 - TGTGCCAGCAGCCCGGGACAGGAGAACACTGAAGCTTTCTTT CASSPGQENTEAFF
TRBJ1-1 - TRBV19 - TGTGCCAGTAGTGGACTCAGGGATGAAGCTTTCTTT CASSGLRDEAFF
TRBJ2-7 TRBD1 TRBV29-1 - TGCAGCGTTGCGGGACAGCCGAGCTCCTACGAGCAGTACTTC CSVAGQPSSYEQYF
TRBJ1-2 - TRBV28 - TGTGCCAGCAGCGCGATCTATGGCTACACCTTC CASSAIYGYTF
TRBJ1-1 - TRBV29-1 - TGCAGCGTGTGGACAACGACGAACACTGAAGCTTTCTTT CSVWTTTNTEAFF
TRBJ2-1 TRBD2 TRBV11-2 - TGTGCCAGCAGCTTAATAGCGGGGGGTTACTACAATGAGCAGTTCTTC CASSLIAGGYYNEQFF
TRBJ1-2 - TRBV29-1 - TGCAGCGCTGGGTCGATAGCGCTGGATGTGGACTACACCTTC CSAGSIALDVDYTF
TRBJ2-7 TRBD1 TRBV6-5 - TGTGCCAGCAGTTACCACGGACAGGGACTCTACGAGCAGTACTTC CASSYHGQGLYEQYF
TRBJ1-1 - TRBV7-9 - TGTGCCAGCAGCTTAATAGGGGACCTCATGAACACTGAAGCTTTCTTT CASSLIGDLMNTEAFF
TRBJ2-2 - TRBV19 - TGTGCCAGTACTAGGCTGGCACAATTGAACACCGGGGAGCTGTTTTTT CASTRLAQLNTGELFF
TRBJ1-3 - TRBV30 - TGTGCCTGGACAGGGGCTGGAAACACCATATATTTT CAWTGAGNTIYF
TRBJ1-2 - TRBV18 - TGTGCCAGCTCACCACCGAGTGCAGGAGCTAACTATGGCTACACCTTC CASSPPSAGANYGYTF
TRBJ2-7 TRBD1 TRBV4-3 once TGCGCCAGCAGCCAAGATCGGTACGGACAGGGAGGATACGAGCAGTACTTC CASSQDRYGQGGYEQYF
TRBJ1-1 - TRBV4-1 - TGCGCCAGCAGCCAAGATGCAGGGAACACTGAAGCTTTCTTT CASSQDAGNTEAFF
TRBJ2-7 - TRBV6-1 - TGTGCCAGCAGTGAAGCATTGAAGGGCCAGGCTATCCACGAGCAGTACTTC CASSEALKGQAIHEQYF
TRBJ1-1 - TRBV5-1 once TGCGCCAGCAGCTTCGGAAACACTGAAGCTTTCTTT CASSFGNTEAFF
TRBJ2-4 - TRBV2 - TGTGCCGGTCATAACGGGGTGGGAAACATTCAGTACTTC CAGHNGVGNIQYF
TRBJ2-7 TRBD2 TRBV4-1 once TGCGCCAGCAGCCCGAGCGGGGGCCCCTACGAGCAGTACTTC CASSPSGGPYEQYF
TRBJ2-3 - TRBV2 - TGTGCCAGCAGGACGGGACCCAGCCCAAAGGGAGCAGATACGCAGTATTTT CASRTGPSPKGADTQYF
TRBJ2-3 - TRBV19 - TGTGCCAGTAGTACCCCGTTGGGGCCTAGCACAGATACGCAGTATTTT CASSTPLGPSTDTQYF
TRBJ2-7 TRBD1 TRBV29-1 - TGCAGCGGGGGACAGGGAACATACGAGCAGTACTTC CSGGQGTYEQYF
TRBJ1-2 TRBD1 TRBV28 once TGTGCCAGCAGTTTAGGCCCCGGGACAGCTAAATCTAGCTATGGCTACACCTTC CASSLGPGTAKSSYGYTF
TRBJ1-5 - TRBV6-6 few TGTGCCAGCAGTTACTCGAACAGGGATAGCAATCAGCCCCAGCATTTT CASSYSNRDSNQPQHF